The clone carrying this TCR beta chain has just one count. Its antigen is unidentified. The sample contains more than one DNA sequence encoding this CDR3. The sample belongs to a study of shared clonotypes between healthy human individuals. Overall study findings and caveats: The study drew on few donors, limiting represented genetic and exposure-history diversity. Compared with memory subsets, naive subsets generally had larger estimated richness. Unshared clonotypes carried lower generation probabilities than those common to all four donors.

Clones were read by immunoSEQ multiplex PCR, and TCRdb kept only the in-frame ones, dropping some. The sample yields 2.5 million or so clones, approximately 92% seen once. Germline V gene data show CDR1 as MNHEY and CDR2 as SMNVEV (reference sequence). The V segment lost 0 bases and the J segment 3 bases; nucleotides outside the gene matches: 3. This CDR3 is 15 amino acids long. This chain links TRBV27 with TRBJ2-7; 9 bases fit TRBD1. This clonotype originated in a man aged 18-30 years in good health. The sequenced material came from naive CD4+ T cells sorted from blood. Subset here: CD45RA+ positively selected. The CDR3 region is CASSLSGTGSYEQYF. In nucleotides, the CDR3 is TGTGCCAGCAGTTTATCTGGGACAGGGAGCTACGAGCAGTACTTC.